This TCR beta chain emerged from a study of CD8 T cells in Susac syndrome. Across the study: Treatment at blood withdrawal was none, corticosteroids, or intravenous immunoglobulin alone in Susac syndrome patients.

An amount of RNA that ranged from roughly 0.45 to 1 ug was reverse transcribed with random hexamers. By means of immunoSEQ multiplex PCR, TCR beta CDR3 spanning 54 Vbeta and 13 Jbeta underwent amplification. TCRdb passed the immunoSEQ multiplex PCR reads through MiXCR, listing each CDR3 protein once. The table includes under 90,000 distinct CDR3 sequences, roughly 94% detected once. This CDR3 has 16 amino acids. V shed 4 bases, J shed 2 bases, and the junction held 11 bases outside the gene matches. Germline CDR1 reads SGHDT; CDR2 reads YYEEEE. V usage is TRBV5-6 and J usage is TRBJ2-5; the match to TRBD1 covers 7 bases. This TCR was recovered from a human donor with Susac syndrome. The specimen was CD8+ T cells from PBMCs. The DNA of the CDR3 is TGTGCCAGCAGCGACGAGTCCGGGACAGCACAAGAGACCCAGTACTTC. The encoded protein is CASSDESGTAQETQYF.